Following are 10 T cell receptor beta chains from one sample sequenced in a study of cytomegalovirus exposure and HLA in healthy donors. The PCR was carried out with 60 Vbeta primers and 13 Jbeta primers. Libraries were prepared by immunoSEQ multiplex PCR; TCRdb keeps only in-frame clonotypes and omits some of them. The sample lists some 150,000 clones, 70% to 80% occurring once. Sequencing used PBMCs. The receptors were sampled from a man aged 30 to 45 in good health and CMV-seronegative.

Only a few counts were recorded for this clone. V and J are TRBV7-9 and TRBJ2-1, with 7 positions matching TRBD2. With V trimmed by 5 bases and J by 4 bases, 5 bases remained unmatched. CDR3 size: 14 residues. Germline V lookup: CDR1 SEHNR, CDR2 FQNEAQ (reference sequence). The CDR3 region is CASSPGGGYNEQFF. CDR3 bases: TGTGCCAGCAGCCCTGGGGGGGGGTACAATGAGCAGTTCTTC.

The chain employs TRBV19 and TRBJ2-3; TRBD2 matches 10 bases. The CDR3 totals 16 residues. Germline V CDR1 and CDR2: LNHDA, SQIVND (reference sequence). The V and J ends lost 1 base and 5 bases, in that order; junction bases with no gene match: 6. The CDR3 DNA reads as TGTGCCAGTAGTATAGTAAGCGGGGGGGCCATAGATACGCAGTATTTT. Its protein is CASSIVSGGAIDTQYF.

J is TRBJ1-2 and V is TRBV13; TRBD1 matches at 10 bases. The J segment lost 1 base and the V segment lost 0 bases, leaving 8 bases of the junction unmatched. This CDR3 comprises 18 residues. Germline lookup yields CDR1 PRHDT and CDR2 FYEKMQ (reference sequence). CDR3 DNA: TGTGCCAGCAGCTTAGGCTCTGAGACAGGGGGCAGTAACTATGGCTACACCTTC. Translated: CASSLGSETGGSNYGYTF.

This clone was recorded only once. The CDR3 reads CASSQEEWAGNEKLFF. The CDR3 nucleotides are TGTGCCAGCAGCCAAGAGGAGTGGGCAGGGAATGAAAAACTGTTTTTT. V and J are TRBV4-2 and TRBJ1-4; TRBD1 might be the D (5 bases). Trimming took 0 bases from V and 5 from J, leaving 13 bases between them. CDR1 and CDR2 from the germline V gene are LGHNA and YNFKEQ. There are 16 residues in the CDR3.

As regards this clone: The junction does not match germline at one end; this may be a read error. V is TRBV9 and J is TRBJ1-6; no firm D call. This CDR3 is 14 amino acids long. Germline V gene sequence: CDR1 SGDLS, CDR2 YYNGEE. The CDR3 protein is CASSVGGYNSPLNF. The CDR3 nucleotides are TGTGCCAGCAGCGTAGGAGGGTATAATTCACCCCTCAACTTT.

V and J are TRBV19 and TRBJ1-5, with 11 bases matching TRBD1. The V and J ends lost 4 bases and 9 bases, in that order; junction bases with no gene match: 5. The CDR3 has 14 amino acids. The germline V gene encodes CDR1 LNHDA and CDR2 SQIVND (reference sequence). The CDR3 sequence is CASSTGQGASPQHF. The CDR3 DNA follows: TGTGCCAGTAGTACAGGACAGGGGGCCTCGCCCCAGCATTTT.

CDR3 sequence reads: CASSVATGIGGNNIQYF. CDR3 bases: TGTGCCAGCAGCGTAGCTACGGGGATTGGGGGGAACAACATTCAGTACTTC. The rearrangement uses TRBV9 and TRBJ2-4; D is possibly TRBD2 (6 bases). V shed 0 bases and J shed 7 bases, with 20 bases lying between them. CDR1 and CDR2 (germline): SGDLS, YYNGEE. This CDR3 has 17 residues.

The J gene is TRBJ2-6, the V gene TRBV7-8; D ambiguous. Per germline, CDR1 SGHVS and CDR2 FQNEAQ. Trimming stripped 1 base from V and 5 bases from J, with 9 bases between. This CDR3 comprises 15 residues. As DNA, the CDR3 is TGTGCCAGCAGCTTAGTGGGCTTTTGGGCCAACGTCCTGACTTTC. It yields the protein CASSLVGFWANVLTF.

This chain uses TRBV28 with TRBJ1-5; D gene ambiguous. This CDR3 has 13 amino acids. Germline V gene sequence: CDR1 MDHEN, CDR2 SYDVKM. V dropped 6 bases and J dropped 8 bases, with 14 bases sitting between them. CDR3 nucleotide sequence: TGTGCCAGCAGAAGGACTGCGTCGGAGCCCCAGCATTTT. Translation: CASRRTASEPQHF.

Worth noting for this clone: Other DNA sequences in this sample translate to the same CDR3. The V gene is TRBV5-1, the J gene TRBJ2-5; unclear D gene. The CDR3 is 13 residues long. The V end lost 4 bases, the J end lost 2 bases, and 9 bases lay between the germline ends. In germline, CDR1 is SGHRS, CDR2 YFSETQ. The CDR3 DNA sequence: TGCGCCAGCAGCCCAGGTTCTCAAGAGACCCAGTACTTC. Protein: CASSPGSQETQYF.